This T cell receptor beta chain is from a study of response to subunit inactivated influenza vaccine. The study, taken as a whole, reports: Authors suggested each seasonal influenza vaccination recruits few new T cells.

Many counts were recorded for this clonotype. The target antigen is unknown. One entry per CDR3 protein results from TCRdb running MiXCR on the RT-PCR reads. The sample comprises roughly 500,000 distinct CDR3 sequences, 16% of which are singletons, and less than 4% rests with the top ten. CDR3 length: 16 amino acids. Per germline, CDR1 LGHNA and CDR2 YSLEER. The ends lost 3 bases at V and 8 bases at J; junction bases unmatched: 15. The gene calls are TRBV4-3 and TRBJ2-5; 7 bases map to TRBD2. Sequences were derived from CD4+ T cells sorted from PBMCs, sampled less than 30 months after vaccination. The TCR comes from a man aged 50 to 69 who received an inactivated influenza vaccine. The CDR3 DNA reads TGCGCCAGCAGCCAGAATACGCCCAGCGGGATTACCACCCAGTACTTC. It yields the protein CASSQNTPSGITTQYF.